This TCR beta chain stems from a study of graft-versus-host responses after intestinal transplantation. About the study: Transplantation in recipients was multivisceral, liver-intestinal, or isolated intestinal. Notes on the study in general: The highest levels of circulating GvH clones went along with early declines in HvG clones after transplant. There were GvH clones found in recipient marrow, and some of them appeared first in ileum or blood.

Trimming shortened V by 0 bases and J by 4 bases, and 12 bases separated the two germline ends. In germline, CDR1 is LGHNA, CDR2 YNFKEQ. This CDR3 is 15 amino acids long. Method: immunoSEQ multiplex PCR; TCRdb's copy keeps in-frame clones and lacks some. The sample gives about 12,000 clones, around four fifths of which show up once; 50% is in the top ten. In regard to this clone: Antigen specificity is unknown.

Specimen: PBMCs, collected approximately 130 days after transplant. The sequence was collected from a human patient who received an intestinal transplant, so some T cells may come from the graft donor. V is TRBV4-2 and J is TRBJ2-5; no definite D call. CDR3 sequence reads: CASSQDYASRETQYF. The CDR3, as DNA: TGTGCCAGCAGCCAAGACTACGCATCAAGAGAGACCCAGTACTTC.